What follows are 21 T cell receptor beta chains derived from one specimen sequenced in a study of shared clonotypes between healthy human individuals. Profiled with immunoSEQ multiplex PCR; TCRdb holds only in-frame clones, not every one. The table shows some 1.4 million clones, with 95% to 97% occurring only once. Sequencing input: naive CD4+ T cells sorted from blood. Regarding subset: CD45RA+ positively selected. The receptors derive from a man aged 25-45 years in good health.

The V and J genes are TRBV28 and TRBJ1-5; TRBD1 aligns across 10 bases. The trim removed 1 base at V and 4 bases at J, leaving 1 base unmatched. This CDR3 region has 15 residues. CDR1 MDHEN and CDR2 SYDVKM come from the germline V gene. In nucleotides, the CDR3 is TGTGCCAGCAGTTTATTGGGACAGGGGAATCAGCCCCAGCATTTT. This sequence encodes CASSLLGQGNQPQHF.

This chain links TRBV5-5 with TRBJ2-7; TRBD2 matches at 9 bases. Looked up from germline, CDR1 is SGHKS and CDR2 is YYEKEE (reference sequence). V lost 5 bases to trimming and J lost 0 bases; unmatched junction nucleotides: 3. There are 14 residues in the CDR3. CDR3 protein: CASSRTSASYEQYF. Written as DNA, the CDR3 is TGTGCCAGCAGTCGGACTAGCGCCTCCTACGAGCAGTACTTC.

This clone was observed a single time. The rearrangement uses TRBV5-1 and TRBJ1-3; 9 bases line up with TRBD1. This CDR3 is built from 16 residues. With V trimmed by 4 bases and J by 1 base, 6 bases remained unmatched. The V gene's germline CDR1 is SGHRS and CDR2 YFSETQ. The CDR3 protein is CASSLRDRASGNTIYF. The CDR3 DNA reads as TGCGCCAGCAGCCTCCGGGACAGGGCATCTGGAAACACCATATATTTT.

The genes are TRBV7-9 and TRBJ2-1; D may be TRBD1 or TRBD2 (6 bases each). CDR3 length equals 15 residues. Germline V CDR1 and CDR2: SEHNR, FQNEAQ (reference sequence). V was clipped by 5 bases and J by 7 bases, with 18 bases between them. CDR3 DNA: TGTGCCAGCAGCCCGGAGGGGGAGGCGAGGAATGAGCAGTTCTTC. It translates to CASSPEGEARNEQFF.

The rearrangement joins TRBV5-8 to TRBJ2-3, with 9 bases matching TRBD1. With V trimmed by 6 bases and J by 3 bases, 5 bases remained unmatched. This CDR3 comprises 14 residues. Germline CDR1 reads SGHTS; CDR2 reads YDEGEE. CDR3: CASNPGQGTDTQYF. In DNA form, the CDR3 reads TGTGCCAGCAACCCCGGACAGGGGACAGATACGCAGTATTTT.

The chain recombines TRBV27 with TRBJ2-1, with D perhaps TRBD1 or TRBD2 (7 bases each). The V gene lost 3 bases and the J gene lost 2 bases, with 14 bases spanning the gap. The CDR3 runs to 16 residues. Germline CDR1 MNHEY, CDR2 SMNVEV (reference sequence). Written as DNA, the CDR3 is TGTGCCAGCAGTTTGGGGTCAGGGGGGGCCTACAATGAGCAGTTCTTC. Its translation is CASSLGSGGAYNEQFF.

The rearrangement joins TRBV2 to TRBJ2-1, with 8 bases that match TRBD1. The CDR3 loop spans 13 amino acids. Germline assignment: CDR1 SNHLY and CDR2 FYNNEI. The ends lost 8 bases at V and 5 bases at J; junction bases unmatched: 5. CDR3 residues: CASRQGPNNEQFF. The CDR3 nucleotides read TGTGCCAGCCGACAGGGGCCTAACAATGAGCAGTTCTTC.

The rearrangement joins TRBV30 to TRBJ2-1; 10 bases match TRBD2. This CDR3 region has 15 residues. Trimming took 4 bases from V and 6 from J; bases not matched to a gene: 9. The germline V gene has CDR1 GTSNPN and CDR2 SVGIG (reference sequence). The CDR3 nucleotides are TGTGCCTGGAACCCCGGGACTAGCGTACTCAATGAGCAGTTCTTC. This sequence encodes CAWNPGTSVLNEQFF.

The rearrangement uses TRBV30 and TRBJ1-5; no definite D call. There are 13 residues in the CDR3. Germline CDR1 is GTSNPN and CDR2 is SVGIG (reference sequence). Trimming cost V 3 bases and J 6 bases, with 12 bases left between them. DNA for the CDR3: TGTGCCTGGAGCATAGAGGGTTCTCAGCCCCAGCATTTT. Protein product: CAWSIEGSQPQHF.

The rearrangement joins TRBV18 to TRBJ2-2, with 13 bases that match TRBD2. V shed 5 bases, J shed 4 bases, and the junction held 7 bases outside the gene matches. Germline V lookup: CDR1 KGHSH, CDR2 LQKENI. The CDR3 totals 17 residues. The CDR3 protein is CASSTTSGRITTGELFF. In DNA, the CDR3 is TGTGCCAGCTCAACGACTAGCGGGAGGATCACCACCGGGGAGCTGTTTTTT.

This chain joins TRBV9 and TRBJ1-2, with a weak D call TRBD1 (5 bases). Germline V gene data show CDR1 as SGDLS and CDR2 as YYNGEE. This CDR3 contains 13 residues. V lost 1 base, J lost 7 bases, and 11 bases lay in between. CDR3 loop: CASSVILGGGYTF. DNA of the CDR3: TGTGCCAGCAGCGTAATCCTGGGGGGTGGCTACACCTTC.

This chain uses TRBV5-5 with TRBJ2-1; D might be TRBD2 (5 bases). Per the germline V gene, CDR1 is SGHKS and CDR2 is YYEKEE (reference sequence). The CDR3 is 15 amino acids. V lost 4 bases to trimming and J lost 4 bases, with 15 bases between them. The CDR3 nucleotides read TGTGCCAGCAGCCGGGCGGCGGACTCTTACAATGAGCAGTTCTTC. Its protein is CASSRAADSYNEQFF.

The chain employs TRBV4-1 and TRBJ2-7; D is perhaps TRBD1 (6 bases). Germline lookup yields CDR1 MGHRA and CDR2 YSYEKL. The CDR3 is 16 residues long. Trimming removed 0 bases from V and 4 bases from J, with 16 bases in between. CDR3 protein: CASSQDHPQGLYEQYF. The CDR3 DNA reads TGCGCCAGCAGCCAAGATCATCCCCAGGGGCTATACGAGCAGTACTTC.

The chain couples TRBV27 to TRBJ2-5; D is ambiguous. The CDR3 runs to 8 residues. CDR1 MNHEY and CDR2 SMNVEV come from the germline V gene (reference sequence). Trimming removed 11 bases at V and 8 bases at J, with 6 bases between. This chain's CDR3 is CARRTQYF. CDR3 coding DNA: TGTGCCCGGCGCACCCAGTACTTC.

The DNA of the CDR3 is TGTGCCAGCAGCGGCGGACTAGCGGGAGGAGATACGCAGTATTTT. Amino acids: CASSGGLAGGDTQYF. J is TRBJ2-3 and V is TRBV9; 14 bases fit TRBD2. This CDR3 comprises 15 residues. Germline V gene data show CDR1 as SGDLS and CDR2 as YYNGEE. The trim removed 3 bases at V and 5 bases at J, leaving 2 bases unmatched.

This chain connects TRBV5-4 to TRBJ1-3; D gene uncertain. Germline V CDR1 and CDR2: SGHNT, YYREEE (reference sequence). With 0 bases removed from V and 5 bases from J, the gap between germline ends came to 9 bases. There are 14 residues in the CDR3. In DNA form, the CDR3 reads TGTGCCAGCAGCTTGGCCCCAGCGCGAAACACCATATATTTT. It yields the protein CASSLAPARNTIYF.

The chain joins TRBV9 to TRBJ1-2, with D perhaps TRBD1 (5 bases). Per the germline V gene, CDR1 is SGDLS and CDR2 is YYNGEE. Trimming removed 0 bases from V and 5 bases from J, with 11 bases in between. The CDR3 is 14 residues long. In DNA, the CDR3 is TGTGCCAGCAGCGTAGATCTGAGACAGTATGGCTACACCTTC. Its protein product is CASSVDLRQYGYTF.

This rearrangement joins TRBV10-3 to TRBJ1-2; weak D call: TRBD1 (5 bases). CDR3 length: 14 amino acids. Germline assignment: CDR1 ENHRY and CDR2 SYGVKD. V lost 0 bases to trimming and J lost 4 bases, with 9 bases between them. CDR3 amino acids: CAISESQGVYGYTF. The DNA for the CDR3 is TGTGCCATCAGTGAGTCACAAGGGGTCTATGGCTACACCTTC.

The chain recombines TRBV5-1 with TRBJ2-3, with D unclear. Trimming cost V 1 base and J 0 bases, with 12 bases left between them. The germline V gene encodes CDR1 SGHRS and CDR2 YFSETQ. The CDR3 runs to 16 residues. The CDR3 bases are TGCGCCAGCAGCTTGTATGCTGGAGAGAGCACAGATACGCAGTATTTT. The encoded protein is CASSLYAGESTDTQYF.

The chain is built from TRBV7-2 and TRBJ1-2; 8 positions match TRBD1. There are 16 residues in the CDR3. Germline assignment: CDR1 SGHTA and CDR2 FQGNSA. The J segment lost 4 bases and the V segment lost 6 bases, leaving 13 bases of the junction unmatched. For the CDR3, the DNA is TGTGCCAGCAGGTTACCACCCCAGGGGGCTGTCTATGGCTACACCTTC. It translates to CASRLPPQGAVYGYTF.

The chain joins TRBV5-1 to TRBJ2-2; D is unclear. V lost 4 bases and J lost 2, with 6 bases in between. CDR3 length: 13 amino acids. CDR1 is SGHRS and CDR2 is YFSETQ in the germline V gene. DNA for the CDR3: TGCGCCAGCAGCGAGGACAACACCGGGGAGCTGTTTTTT. Residues: CASSEDNTGELFF.